The 4 T cell receptor beta chains presented below share a single source sample, sequenced in a study of regulatory T cells. Primers: 52 TRBV forward and 13 TRBJ reverse. The protocol was immunoSEQ multiplex PCR, while the TCRdb copy is restricted to in-frame clones and leaves out a portion. Among roughly 15,000 clones listed, roughly 90% were seen once. Specimen: CD8+ T cells sorted from blood. The receptors were gathered from a person aged 18-30 years with CD3G deficiency.

For the CDR3, the DNA is TGTGCCAGCAGCGTAGGGGGGGGACCCGCCTACGAGCAGTACTTC. Translated: CASSVGGGPAYEQYF. The V and J genes are TRBV9 and TRBJ2-7; 7 positions match TRBD2. The CDR3 is 15 residues long. CDR1 SGDLS and CDR2 YYNGEE come from the germline V gene. V shed 0 bases and J 2 bases; nucleotides not matched to a gene: 5. Full variable domain (outside the CDR3, taken from reference TRBV9 and TRBJ2-7): DSGVTQTPKHLITATGQRVTLRCSPRSGDLSVYWYQQSLDQGLQFLIQYYNGEERAKGNILERFSAQQFPDLHSELNLSSLELGDSALYFCASSVGGGPAYEQYFGPGTRLTVT.

The CDR3 DNA reads as TGTGCCTGTGTGGACCCAACTAATGAAAAACTGTTTTTT. It codes for CACVDPTNEKLFF. The chain has TRBV30 and TRBJ1-4; D unclear. Looked up from germline, CDR1 is GTSNPN and CDR2 is SVGIG (reference sequence). With 6 bases removed from V and 0 bases from J, the gap between germline ends came to 8 bases. The CDR3 sequence is 13 residues long.

This clone appeared once. The chain is built from TRBV5-4 and TRBJ2-3; perhaps TRBD2 as D (5 bases). The length of the CDR3 is 15 residues. The germline gives CDR1 SGHNT, CDR2 YYREEE (reference sequence). Trimming removed 3 bases at V and 0 bases at J, with 11 bases between. The CDR3 DNA reads TGTGCCAGCAGCTCCCTAGCCTCTAGCACAGATACGCAGTATTTT. This codes for CASSSLASSTDTQYF.

J is TRBJ1-1 and V is TRBV6-6; unclear D gene. Between the trimmed V and J ends, which lost 2 bases and 5 bases, there was a span of 15 bases. CDR1 and CDR2 (germline): MNHNY, SVGAGI (reference sequence). The CDR3 is made up of 15 amino acids. The CDR3: CASSYPGLGGTEAFF. The CDR3 DNA reads TGTGCCAGCAGTTACCCCGGACTTGGAGGGACTGAAGCTTTCTTT.